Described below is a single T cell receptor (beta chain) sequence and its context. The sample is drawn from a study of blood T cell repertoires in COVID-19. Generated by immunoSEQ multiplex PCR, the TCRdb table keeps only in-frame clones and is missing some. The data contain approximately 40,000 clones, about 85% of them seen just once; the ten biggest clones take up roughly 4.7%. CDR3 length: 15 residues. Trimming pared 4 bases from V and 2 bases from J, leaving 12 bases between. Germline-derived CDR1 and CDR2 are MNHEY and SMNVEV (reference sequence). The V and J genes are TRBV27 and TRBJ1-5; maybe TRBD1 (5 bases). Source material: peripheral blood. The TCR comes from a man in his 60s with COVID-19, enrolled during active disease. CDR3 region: CASSSLGGGNQPQHF. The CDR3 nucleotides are TGTGCCAGCAGTTCTCTGGGGGGGGGCAATCAGCCCCAGCATTTT.